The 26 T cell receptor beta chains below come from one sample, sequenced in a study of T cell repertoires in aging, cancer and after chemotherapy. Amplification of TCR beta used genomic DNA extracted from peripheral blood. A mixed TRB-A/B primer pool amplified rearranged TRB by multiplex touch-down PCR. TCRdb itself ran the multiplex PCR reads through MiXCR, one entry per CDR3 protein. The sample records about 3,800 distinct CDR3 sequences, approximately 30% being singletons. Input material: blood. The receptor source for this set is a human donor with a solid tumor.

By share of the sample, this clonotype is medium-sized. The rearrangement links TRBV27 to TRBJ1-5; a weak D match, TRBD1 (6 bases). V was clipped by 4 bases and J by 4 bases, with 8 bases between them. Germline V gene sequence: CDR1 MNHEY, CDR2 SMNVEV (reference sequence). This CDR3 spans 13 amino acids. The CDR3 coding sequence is TGTGCCAGCAGTTACAGGGAGAATCAGCCCCAGCATTTT. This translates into CASSYRENQPQHF.

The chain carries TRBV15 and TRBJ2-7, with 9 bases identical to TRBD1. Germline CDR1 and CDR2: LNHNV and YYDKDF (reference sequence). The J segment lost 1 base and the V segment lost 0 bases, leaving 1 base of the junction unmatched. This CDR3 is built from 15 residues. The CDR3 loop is CATSREGTGSYEQYF. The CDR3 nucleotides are TGTGCCACCAGCAGAGAAGGGACAGGGTCCTACGAGCAGTACTTC.

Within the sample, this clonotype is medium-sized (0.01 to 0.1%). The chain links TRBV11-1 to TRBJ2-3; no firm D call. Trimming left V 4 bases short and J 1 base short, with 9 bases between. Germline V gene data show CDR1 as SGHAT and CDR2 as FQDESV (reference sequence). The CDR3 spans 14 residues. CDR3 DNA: TGTGCCAGCAGCTCCCCGGGCGGCACAGATACGCAGTATTTT. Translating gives CASSSPGGTDTQYF.

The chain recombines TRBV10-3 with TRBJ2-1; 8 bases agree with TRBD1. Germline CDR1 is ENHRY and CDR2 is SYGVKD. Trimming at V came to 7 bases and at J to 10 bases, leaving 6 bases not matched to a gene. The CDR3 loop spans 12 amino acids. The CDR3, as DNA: TGTGCCATCAAGAATGGGGACAGGGAGCAGTTCTTC. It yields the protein CAIKNGDREQFF.

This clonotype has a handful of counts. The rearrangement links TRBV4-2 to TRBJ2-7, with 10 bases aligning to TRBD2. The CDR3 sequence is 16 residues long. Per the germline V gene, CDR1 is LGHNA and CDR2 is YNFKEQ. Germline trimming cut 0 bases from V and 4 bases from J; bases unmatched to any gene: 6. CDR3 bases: TGTGCCAGCAGCCAAGACTTAACTAGCGGGGTATACGAGCAGTACTTC. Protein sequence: CASSQDLTSGVYEQYF.

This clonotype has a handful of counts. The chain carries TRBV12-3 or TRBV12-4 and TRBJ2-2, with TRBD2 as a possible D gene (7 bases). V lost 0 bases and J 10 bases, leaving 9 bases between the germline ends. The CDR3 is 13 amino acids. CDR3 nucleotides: TGTGCCAGCAGTTTAGCGGGGGGGCCGGAGCTGTTTTTT. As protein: CASSLAGGPELFF.

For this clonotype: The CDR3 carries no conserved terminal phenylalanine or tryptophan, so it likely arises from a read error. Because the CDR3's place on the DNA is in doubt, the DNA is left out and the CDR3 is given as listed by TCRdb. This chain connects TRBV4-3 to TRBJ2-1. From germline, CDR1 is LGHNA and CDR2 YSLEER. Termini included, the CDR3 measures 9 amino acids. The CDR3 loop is CASSLHGWA.

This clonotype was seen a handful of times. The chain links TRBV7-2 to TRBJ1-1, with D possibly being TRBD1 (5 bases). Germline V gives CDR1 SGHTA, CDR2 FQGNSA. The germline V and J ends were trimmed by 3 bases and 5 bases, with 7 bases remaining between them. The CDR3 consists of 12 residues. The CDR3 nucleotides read TGTGCCAGCAGCTTTCAGGGTACTGAAGCTTTCTTT. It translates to CASSFQGTEAFF. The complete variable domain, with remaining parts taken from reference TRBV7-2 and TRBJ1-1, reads GAGVSQSPSNKVTEKGKDVELRCDPISGHTALYWYRQSLGQGLEFLIYFQGNSAPDKSGLPSDRFSAERTGGSVSTLTIQRTQQEDSAVYLCASSFQGTEAFFGQGTRLTVV.

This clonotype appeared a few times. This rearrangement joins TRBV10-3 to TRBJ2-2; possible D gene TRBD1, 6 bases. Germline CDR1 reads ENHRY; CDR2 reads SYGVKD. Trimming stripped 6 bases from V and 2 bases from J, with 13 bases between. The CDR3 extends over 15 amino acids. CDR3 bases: TGTGCCATCAGAGTCGCAGGGACAAACACCGGGGAGCTGTTTTTT. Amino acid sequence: CAIRVAGTNTGELFF.

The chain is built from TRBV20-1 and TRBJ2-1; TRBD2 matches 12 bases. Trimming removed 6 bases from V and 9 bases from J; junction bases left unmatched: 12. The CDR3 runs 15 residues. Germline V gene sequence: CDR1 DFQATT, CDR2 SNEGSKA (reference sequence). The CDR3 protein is CSAGDASGGATEQFF. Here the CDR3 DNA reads TGCAGTGCCGGGGATGCTAGCGGGGGGGCCACTGAGCAGTTCTTC.

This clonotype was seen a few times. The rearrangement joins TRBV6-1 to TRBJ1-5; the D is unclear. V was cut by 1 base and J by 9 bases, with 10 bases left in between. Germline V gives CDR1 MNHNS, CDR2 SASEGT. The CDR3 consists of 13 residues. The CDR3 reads CASSEGGHPPQHF. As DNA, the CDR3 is TGTGCCAGCAGTGAAGGGGGTCACCCGCCCCAGCATTTT.

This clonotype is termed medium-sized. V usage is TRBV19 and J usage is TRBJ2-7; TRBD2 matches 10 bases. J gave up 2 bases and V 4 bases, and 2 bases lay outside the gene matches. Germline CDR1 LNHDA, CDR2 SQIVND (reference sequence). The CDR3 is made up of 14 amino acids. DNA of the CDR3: TGTGCCAGTAGTAACCTAGCGGGGGCCTACGAGCAGTACTTC. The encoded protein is CASSNLAGAYEQYF.

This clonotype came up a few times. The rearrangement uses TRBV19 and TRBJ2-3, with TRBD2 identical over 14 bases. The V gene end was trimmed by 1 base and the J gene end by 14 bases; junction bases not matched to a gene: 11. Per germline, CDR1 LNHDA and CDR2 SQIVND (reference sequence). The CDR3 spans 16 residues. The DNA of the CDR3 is TGTGCCAGTAGTATAGTATGGGGGACTAGCGGGGGTCCGGGGTATTTT. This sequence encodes CASSIVWGTSGGPGYF.

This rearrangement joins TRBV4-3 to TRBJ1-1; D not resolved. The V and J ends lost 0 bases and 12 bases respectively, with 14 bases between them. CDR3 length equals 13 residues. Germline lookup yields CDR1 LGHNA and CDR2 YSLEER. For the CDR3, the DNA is TGCGCCAGCAGCCAAGATAGGACCCAGCCACCTTTCTTT. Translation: CASSQDRTQPPFF.

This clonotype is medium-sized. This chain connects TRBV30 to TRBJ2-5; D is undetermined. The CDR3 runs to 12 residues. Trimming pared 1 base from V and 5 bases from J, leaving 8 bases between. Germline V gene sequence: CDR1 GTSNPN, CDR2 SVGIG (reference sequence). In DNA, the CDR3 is TGTGCCTGGAGTGATGACGACGAGACCCAGTACTTC. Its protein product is CAWSDDDETQYF.

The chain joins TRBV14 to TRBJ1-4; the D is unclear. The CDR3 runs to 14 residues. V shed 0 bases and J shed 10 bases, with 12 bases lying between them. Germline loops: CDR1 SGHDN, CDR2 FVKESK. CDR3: CASSQDALSGKLFF. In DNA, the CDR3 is TGTGCCAGCAGCCAAGACGCCCTCTCGGGAAAACTGTTTTTT.

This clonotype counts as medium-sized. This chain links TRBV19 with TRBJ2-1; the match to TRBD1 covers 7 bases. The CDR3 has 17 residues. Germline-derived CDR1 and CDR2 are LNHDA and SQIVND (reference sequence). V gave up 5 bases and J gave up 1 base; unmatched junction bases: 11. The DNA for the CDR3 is TGTGCCAGTAGTCTCTCCGGGACAGAGACGTCCTACAATGAGCAGTTCTTC. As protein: CASSLSGTETSYNEQFF.

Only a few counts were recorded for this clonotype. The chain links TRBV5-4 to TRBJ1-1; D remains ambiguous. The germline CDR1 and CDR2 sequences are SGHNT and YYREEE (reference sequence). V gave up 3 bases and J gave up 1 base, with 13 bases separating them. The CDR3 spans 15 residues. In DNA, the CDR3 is TGTGCCAGCAGCTGGTTTAAGAGTGGGAACACTGAAGCTTTCTTT. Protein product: CASSWFKSGNTEAFF.

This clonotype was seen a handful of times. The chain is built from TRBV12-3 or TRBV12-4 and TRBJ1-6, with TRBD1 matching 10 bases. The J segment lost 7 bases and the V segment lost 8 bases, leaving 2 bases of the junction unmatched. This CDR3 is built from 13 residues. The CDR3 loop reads CASGQGENSPLHF. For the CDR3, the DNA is TGTGCCAGCGGACAGGGGGAAAATTCACCCCTCCACTTT.

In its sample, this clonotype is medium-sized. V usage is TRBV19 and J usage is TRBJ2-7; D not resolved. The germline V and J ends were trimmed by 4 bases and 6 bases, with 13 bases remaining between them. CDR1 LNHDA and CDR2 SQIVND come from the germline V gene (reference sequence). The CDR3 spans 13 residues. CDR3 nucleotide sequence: TGTGCCAGTAGTACATTTGTCCGAGGCGAGCAGTACTTC. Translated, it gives CASSTFVRGEQYF.

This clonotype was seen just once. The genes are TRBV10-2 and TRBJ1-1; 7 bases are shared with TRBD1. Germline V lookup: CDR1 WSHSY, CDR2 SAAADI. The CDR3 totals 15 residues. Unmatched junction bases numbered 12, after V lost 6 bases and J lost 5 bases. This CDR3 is CASRGKGQGGTEAFF. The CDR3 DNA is TGCGCCAGCAGGGGGAAGGGGCAGGGGGGTACTGAAGCTTTCTTT.

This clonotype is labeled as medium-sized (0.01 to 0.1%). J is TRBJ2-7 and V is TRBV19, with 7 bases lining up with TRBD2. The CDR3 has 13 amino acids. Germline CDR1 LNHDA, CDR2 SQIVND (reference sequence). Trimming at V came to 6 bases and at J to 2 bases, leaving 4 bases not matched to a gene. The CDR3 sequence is CASRPGTTYEQYF. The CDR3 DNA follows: TGTGCCAGTAGGCCAGGGACTACCTACGAGCAGTACTTC.

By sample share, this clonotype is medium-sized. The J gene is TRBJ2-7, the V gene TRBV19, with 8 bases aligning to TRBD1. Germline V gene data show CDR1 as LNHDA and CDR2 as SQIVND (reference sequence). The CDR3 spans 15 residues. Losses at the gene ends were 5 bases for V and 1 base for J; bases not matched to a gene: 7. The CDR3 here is CASSPRDRPSYEQYF. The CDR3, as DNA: TGTGCCAGTAGTCCCCGGGACAGGCCTTCCTACGAGCAGTACTTC.

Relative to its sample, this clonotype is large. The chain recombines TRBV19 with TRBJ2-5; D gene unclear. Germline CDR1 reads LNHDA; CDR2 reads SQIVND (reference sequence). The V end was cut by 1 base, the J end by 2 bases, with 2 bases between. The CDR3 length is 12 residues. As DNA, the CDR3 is TGTGCCAGTAGTATAGGGCAAGAGACCCAGTACTTC. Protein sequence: CASSIGQETQYF.

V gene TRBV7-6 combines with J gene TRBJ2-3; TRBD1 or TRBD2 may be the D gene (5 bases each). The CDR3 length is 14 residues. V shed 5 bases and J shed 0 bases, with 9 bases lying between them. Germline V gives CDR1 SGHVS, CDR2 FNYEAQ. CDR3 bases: TGTGCCAGCAGCACGGGACCTAGCACAGATACGCAGTATTTT. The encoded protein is CASSTGPSTDTQYF.

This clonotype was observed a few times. CDR3 DNA sequence: TGTGCCAGCAGTTTTACGGGGTTCGGGACTAGCGGGGGGACTAACTCCTACGAGCAGTACTTC. Protein sequence: CASSFTGFGTSGGTNSYEQYF. The J gene is TRBJ2-7, the V gene TRBV27; 15 bases are a match to TRBD2. V lost 3 bases and J lost 0; bases outside the gene matches: 15. CDR3 size: 21 residues. Germline lookup yields CDR1 MNHEY and CDR2 SMNVEV (reference sequence).